The 21 T cell receptor beta chains below were found in one sample sequenced in a study of breast tumors, draining lymph nodes, adjacent tissues. Axillary draining lymph nodes of breast cancer patients supplied the node samples. A single record per CDR3 protein comes from TCRdb applying MiXCR to the multiplex PCR reads. The sample carries around 140,000 distinct CDR3 sequences, 20% to 25% recorded once. Specimen: axillary lymph node tissue. These receptors all stem from a female donor with breast cancer. Some clones in this sample may be carry-over from other donors' samples.

This clonotype was counted once. The V gene is TRBV19, the J gene TRBJ1-1, with 9 bases lining up with TRBD1. The CDR3 covers 13 residues. Per the germline V gene, CDR1 is LNHDA and CDR2 is SQIVND (reference sequence). V trimming: 5 bases; J trimming: 5 bases; junction bases outside the gene matches: 3. CDR3 sequence: CASSYGQGTEAFF. Written as DNA, the CDR3 is TGTGCCAGTAGTTATGGACAGGGGACTGAAGCTTTCTTT.

This clonotype was detected many times. The V call is TRBV9, the J call TRBJ2-1; 8 bases fit TRBD2. The germline V gene encodes CDR1 SGDLS and CDR2 YYNGEE. J lost 2 bases, V lost 0 bases, and 4 bases had no gene match. The CDR3 sequence is 16 residues long. The CDR3 reads CASSVASGSAYNEQFF. The CDR3 DNA reads as TGTGCCAGCAGCGTAGCTAGCGGGTCGGCCTACAATGAGCAGTTCTTC.

This sequence joins TRBV6-6 and TRBJ2-7; 11 bases map to TRBD2. The junction had 7 bases not matched to a gene; V was cut back by 2 bases and J by 7 bases. CDR3 length equals 15 residues. Germline V gene data show CDR1 as MNHNY and CDR2 as SVGAGI (reference sequence). The CDR3 here is CASSYSTSGGGEQYF. CDR3 in DNA: TGTGCCAGCAGTTACAGTACTAGCGGGGGAGGGGAGCAGTACTTC.

In its sample, this clonotype was seen once. This sequence joins TRBV28 and TRBJ2-1, with 8 bases that match TRBD1. V dropped 7 bases and J dropped 11; count of bases not matched to a gene: 10. The length of the CDR3 is 13 residues. CDR1 is MDHEN and CDR2 is SYDVKM in the germline V gene. CDR3 nucleotides: TGTGCCAGCAACAATGAAGGGACAGGCCAGCAGTTCTTC. Translated: CASNNEGTGQQFF.

This rearrangement joins TRBV19 to TRBJ2-6, with 7 nucleotides matching TRBD1. This CDR3 is built from 19 residues. The germline CDR1 and CDR2 sequences are LNHDA and SQIVND (reference sequence). Trimming removed 6 bases from V and 2 bases from J; junction bases left unmatched: 16. The CDR3 protein is CASRGAAPGQRTGANVLTF. The CDR3 region has the DNA TGTGCCAGTAGAGGGGCGGCTCCGGGACAGAGGACTGGGGCCAACGTCCTGACTTTC.

This clonotype showed up just a few times. A much larger clone lies a single base off, so this may be a read error. This sequence joins TRBV7-6 and TRBJ2-3; the D is unclear. The CDR3 covers 13 residues. Germline V gene lookup returns CDR1 SGHVS and CDR2 FNYEAQ. Trimming shortened V by 7 bases and J by 3 bases, and 11 bases separated the two germline ends. In DNA form, the CDR3 reads TGTGCCAGCAACGACGGGCATACAGATACGCAGTATTTT. This sequence encodes CASNDGHTDTQYF. Complete variable domain (other parts from reference TRBV7-6 and TRBJ2-3): GAGVSQSPRYKVTKRGQDVALRCDPISGHVSLYWYRQALGQGPEFLTYFNYEAQQDKSGLPNDRFSAERPEGSISTLTIQRTEQRDSAMYRCASNDGHTDTQYFGPGTRLTVL.

The genes are TRBV5-1 and TRBJ2-5, with 14 bases that match TRBD2. The germline V gene encodes CDR1 SGHRS and CDR2 YFSETQ. CDR3 length: 17 amino acids. V was pared by 0 bases and J by 2 bases, with 3 bases of the junction left unmatched. This CDR3 reads CASSLGGTSGSQETQYF. In DNA, the CDR3 is TGCGCCAGCAGCTTGGGTGGGACTAGCGGGAGTCAAGAGACCCAGTACTTC.

This clonotype has at least ten counts. This sequence joins TRBV18 and TRBJ2-7; D is ambiguous. Looked up from germline, CDR1 is KGHSH and CDR2 is LQKENI. The CDR3 is 13 residues long. Trimming cost V 0 bases and J 4 bases, with 7 bases left between them. CDR3 region: CASSPPGAYEQYF. CDR3 coding DNA: TGTGCCAGCTCACCACCGGGCGCTTACGAGCAGTACTTC.

This clonotype was counted only a few times. No conserved phenylalanine or tryptophan is present at the end of the CDR3, so a read error is the likely explanation. The gene calls are TRBV6-5 and TRBJ2-1; 12 bases line up with TRBD2. CDR3 length equals 17 residues. Germline CDR1 reads MNHEY; CDR2 reads SVGAGI. V trimming: 0 bases; J trimming: 9 bases; junction bases outside the gene matches: 9. The CDR3 DNA reads as TGTGCCAGCAGTTACTCCCGACTAGCGGGAGCCCCCGGTGAGCAGTTCCTC. This sequence encodes CASSYSRLAGAPGEQFL.

This clonotype was seen ten or more times. V usage is TRBV29-1 and J usage is TRBJ2-1; 9 bases agree with TRBD1. Germline V gene lookup returns CDR1 SQVTM and CDR2 ANQGSEA. Trimming took 3 bases from V and 5 from J; bases not matched to a gene: 5. The CDR3 is made up of 14 amino acids. The CDR3 DNA reads TGCAGCGTTGACCGGACAGGGGCTGACAATGAGCAGTTCTTC. Amino acid sequence: CSVDRTGADNEQFF.

The V call is TRBV3-1, the J call TRBJ2-6; possible D gene TRBD1, 6 bases. The CDR3 loop spans 16 amino acids. CDR1 is LGHDT, CDR2 YNNKEL, per germline (reference sequence). Trimming stripped 5 bases from V and 1 base from J, with 12 bases between. CDR3 in DNA: TGTGCCAGCAGCGAGAGAGGGGGATCTGGGGCCAACGTCCTGACTTTC. Translation: CASSERGGSGANVLTF.

This clonotype was seen at least ten times. V and J are TRBV19 and TRBJ1-6, with D unresolved. This CDR3 region has 14 residues. V lost 2 bases to trimming and J lost 9 bases, with 11 bases between them. Germline CDR1 is LNHDA and CDR2 is SQIVND (reference sequence). The CDR3 region has the DNA TGTGCCAGTAGTATATTCGGGTCGGGTTCACCCCTCCACTTT. Protein: CASSIFGSGSPLHF.

This clonotype was counted at least ten times. This chain uses TRBV20-1 with TRBJ2-5, with TRBD1 identical over 8 bases. The germline CDR1 and CDR2 sequences are DFQATT and SNEGSKA (reference sequence). There are 10 residues in the CDR3. J gave up 7 bases and V 6 bases, and 1 base lay outside the gene matches. CDR3 loop: CSAGQGTQYF. As DNA, the CDR3 is TGCAGTGCCGGACAGGGGACCCAGTACTTC.

A word on this clonotype: Being one base from a much bigger clone, this may be a read error. V is TRBV5-1 and J is TRBJ2-2; D is possibly TRBD2 (6 bases). Germline V gene data show CDR1 as SGHRS and CDR2 as YFSETQ. This CDR3 has 13 amino acids. The DNA of the CDR3 is TGCGCCAGCAGCCTCCTTAGAGGCGGGGAGCTGCTTTTT. The encoded protein is CASSLLRGGELLF.

The table lists this clonotype with a few counts. The rearrangement joins TRBV28 to TRBJ1-2, with D perhaps matching TRBD1 (6 bases). Germline V gene lookup returns CDR1 MDHEN and CDR2 SYDVKM. This CDR3 region has 14 residues. Trimming cost V 7 bases and J 0 bases, with 12 bases left between them. The CDR3 DNA is TGTGCCAGCACCGACAGGATTACTAACTATGGCTACACCTTC. This translates into CASTDRITNYGYTF.

This clonotype was seen ten or more times. V is TRBV29-1 and J is TRBJ2-1; 7 bases are a match to TRBD2. Unmatched junction bases numbered 4, after V lost 6 bases and J lost 5 bases. This CDR3 comprises 12 residues. The germline V gene has CDR1 SQVTM and CDR2 ANQGSEA. The CDR3 nucleotides read TGCAGCGTCGCGCTAGCGGACAATGAGCAGTTCTTC. It codes for CSVALADNEQFF.

This clonotype was observed a single time. Given a much more abundant clone one base away, this may be a read error. The CDR3 reads CASSLHTGTGDYNEQFF. CDR3 nucleotide sequence: TGTGCCAGCAGTCTGCATACCGGGACAGGGGACTACAATGAGCAGTTCTTC. J is TRBJ2-1 and V is TRBV27, with 10 bases that match TRBD1. The germline V gene has CDR1 MNHEY and CDR2 SMNVEV (reference sequence). The V gene end was trimmed by 5 bases and the J gene end by 3 bases; junction bases not matched to a gene: 10. The CDR3 runs to 17 residues.

As regards this clonotype: Just one base apart from a much larger clone, this may be a read error. The J gene is TRBJ2-2, the V gene TRBV9, with unresolved D. Germline assignment: CDR1 SGDLS and CDR2 YYNGEE. Trimming left V 8 bases short and J 8 bases short, with 16 bases between. The CDR3 runs to 13 residues. This chain's CDR3 is CASPRIERGELFF. DNA for the CDR3: TGTGCCAGTCCAAGGATCGAGCGTGGGGAGCTGTTTTTT.

The CDR3 DNA follows: TGTGCCAGCAGCTTGGGGGCGGGACGGACCTACAATGAGCAGTTCTTC. This gives the protein CASSLGAGRTYNEQFF. This sequence joins TRBV5-4 and TRBJ2-1; weak D call: TRBD2 (6 bases). Germline values: CDR1 SGHNT, CDR2 YYREEE (reference sequence). V lost 0 bases, J lost 2 bases, and 12 bases lay in between. The CDR3 consists of 16 residues. Filled out from reference TRBV5-4 and TRBJ2-1, the complete variable domain reads ETGVTQSPTHLIKTRGQQVTLRCSSQSGHNTVSWYQQALGQGPQFIFQYYREEENGRGNFPPRFSGLQFPNYSSELNVNALELDDSALYLCASSLGAGRTYNEQFFGPGTRLTVL.

A remark on this clonotype: A much larger clone differs from this one at a single base, so this may be a read error. V is TRBV6-2 or TRBV6-3 and J is TRBJ2-7, with 12 bases aligning to TRBD2. The germline CDR1 and CDR2 sequences are MNHEY and SVGEGT. CDR3 length equals 15 residues. V shed 8 bases and J 6 bases; nucleotides not matched to a gene: 11. In nucleotides, the CDR3 is TGTGCCAGCGGACCACAAGGACTAGCGGGACTCGAGCAGTACTTC. It translates to CASGPQGLAGLEQYF.

In this sample, this clonotype turned up many times. The CDR3 DNA reads as TGTGCCAGTAGGGCCCAGGGACTCAACTACAATGAGCAGTTCTTC. The encoded protein is CASRAQGLNYNEQFF. The chain carries TRBV19 and TRBJ2-1; TRBD2 might be the D (6 bases). CDR1 and CDR2 (germline): LNHDA, SQIVND (reference sequence). The CDR3 is 15 amino acids. Trimming left V 6 bases short and J 3 bases short, with 15 bases between.